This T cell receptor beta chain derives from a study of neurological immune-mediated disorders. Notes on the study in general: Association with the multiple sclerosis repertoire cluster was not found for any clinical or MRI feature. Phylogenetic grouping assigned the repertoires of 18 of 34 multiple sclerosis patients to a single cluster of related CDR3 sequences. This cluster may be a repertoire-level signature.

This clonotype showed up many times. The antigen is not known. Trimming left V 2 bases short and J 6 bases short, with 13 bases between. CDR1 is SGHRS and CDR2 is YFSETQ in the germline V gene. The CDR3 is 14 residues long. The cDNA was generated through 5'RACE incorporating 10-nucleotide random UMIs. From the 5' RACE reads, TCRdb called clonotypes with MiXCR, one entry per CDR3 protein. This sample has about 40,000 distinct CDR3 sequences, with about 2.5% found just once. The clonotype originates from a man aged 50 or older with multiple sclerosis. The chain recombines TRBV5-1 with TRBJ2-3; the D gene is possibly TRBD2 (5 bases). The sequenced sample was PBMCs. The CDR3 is CASSLRGEWDTQYF. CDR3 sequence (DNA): TGCGCCAGCAGCTTACGGGGAGAATGGGATACGCAGTATTTT.